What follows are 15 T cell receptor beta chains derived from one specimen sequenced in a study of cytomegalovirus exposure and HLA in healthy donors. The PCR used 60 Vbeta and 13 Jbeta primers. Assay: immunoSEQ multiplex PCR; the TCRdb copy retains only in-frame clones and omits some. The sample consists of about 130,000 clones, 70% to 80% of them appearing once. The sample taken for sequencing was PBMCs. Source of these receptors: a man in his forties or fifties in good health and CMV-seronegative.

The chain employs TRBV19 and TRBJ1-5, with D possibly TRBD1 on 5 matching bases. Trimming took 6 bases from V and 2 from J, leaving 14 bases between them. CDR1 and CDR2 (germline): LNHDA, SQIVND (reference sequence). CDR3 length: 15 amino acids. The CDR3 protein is CASSRATLGNQPQHF. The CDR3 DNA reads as TGTGCCAGTAGCAGGGCAACTTTGGGCAATCAGCCCCAGCATTTT.

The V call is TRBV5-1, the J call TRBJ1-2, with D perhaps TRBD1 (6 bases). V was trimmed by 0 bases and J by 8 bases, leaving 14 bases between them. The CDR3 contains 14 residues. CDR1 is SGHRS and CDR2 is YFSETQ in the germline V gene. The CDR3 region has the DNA TGCGCCAGCAGCTTGGCGGCAGGGGATAGCGGCTACACCTTC. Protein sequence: CASSLAAGDSGYTF.

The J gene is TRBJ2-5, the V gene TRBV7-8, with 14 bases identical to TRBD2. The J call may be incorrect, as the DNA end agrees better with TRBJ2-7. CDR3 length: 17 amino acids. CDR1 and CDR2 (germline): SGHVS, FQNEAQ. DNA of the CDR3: TGTGCCAGCAGCTTAGAAGAGACTAGCGGGAGGGCCTACGAGCAGTACTTC. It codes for CASSLEETSGRAYEQYF.

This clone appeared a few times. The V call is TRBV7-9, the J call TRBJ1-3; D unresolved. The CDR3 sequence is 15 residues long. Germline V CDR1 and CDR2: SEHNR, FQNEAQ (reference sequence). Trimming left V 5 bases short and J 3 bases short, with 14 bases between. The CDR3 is CASSPPPRVGNTIYF. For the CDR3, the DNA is TGTGCCAGCAGCCCACCCCCCCGAGTTGGAAACACCATATATTTT.

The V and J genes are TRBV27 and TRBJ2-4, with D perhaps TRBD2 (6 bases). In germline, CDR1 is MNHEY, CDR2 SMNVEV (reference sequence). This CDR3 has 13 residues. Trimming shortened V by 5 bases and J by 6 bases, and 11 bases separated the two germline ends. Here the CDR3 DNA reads TGTGCCAGCAGTCCCGCCGGGGGAAACATTCAGTACTTC. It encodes CASSPAGGNIQYF.

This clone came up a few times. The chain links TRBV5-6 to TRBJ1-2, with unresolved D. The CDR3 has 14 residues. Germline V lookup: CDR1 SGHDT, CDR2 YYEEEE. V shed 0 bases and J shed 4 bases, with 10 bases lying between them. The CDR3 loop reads CASSLARSIYGYTF. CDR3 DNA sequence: TGTGCCAGCAGCTTGGCCAGGTCTATCTATGGCTACACCTTC. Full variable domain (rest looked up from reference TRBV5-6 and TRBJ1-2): DAGVTQSPTHLIKTRGQQVTLRCSPKSGHDTVSWYQQALGQGPQFIFQYYEEEERQRGNFPDRFSGHQFPNYSSELNVNALLLGDSALYLCASSLARSIYGYTFGSGTRLTVV.

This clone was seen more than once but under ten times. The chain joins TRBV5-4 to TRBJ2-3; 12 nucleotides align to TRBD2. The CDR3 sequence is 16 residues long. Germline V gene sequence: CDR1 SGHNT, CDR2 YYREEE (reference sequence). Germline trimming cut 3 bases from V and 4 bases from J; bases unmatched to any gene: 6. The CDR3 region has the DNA TGTGCCAGCAGCTCTAGGACTAGCGGGACTCCAGATACGCAGTATTTT. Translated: CASSSRTSGTPDTQYF.

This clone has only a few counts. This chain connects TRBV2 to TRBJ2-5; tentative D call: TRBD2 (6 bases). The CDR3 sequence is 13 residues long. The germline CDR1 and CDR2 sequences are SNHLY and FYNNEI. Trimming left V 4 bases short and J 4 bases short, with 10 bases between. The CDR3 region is CASSGTSRETQYF. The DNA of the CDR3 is TGTGCCAGCAGTGGCACTAGCAGAGAGACCCAGTACTTC.

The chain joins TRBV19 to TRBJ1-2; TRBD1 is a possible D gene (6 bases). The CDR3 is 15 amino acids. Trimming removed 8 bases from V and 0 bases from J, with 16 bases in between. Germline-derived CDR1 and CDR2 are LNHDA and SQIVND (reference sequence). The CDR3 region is CASDTGTLPNYGYTF. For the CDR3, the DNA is TGTGCCAGTGATACCGGGACACTTCCTAACTATGGCTACACCTTC.

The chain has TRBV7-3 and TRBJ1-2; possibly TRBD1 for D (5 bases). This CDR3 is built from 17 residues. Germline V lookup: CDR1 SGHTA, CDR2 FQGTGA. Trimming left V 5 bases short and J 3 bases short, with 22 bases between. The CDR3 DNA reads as TGTGCCAGCAGCCCTCAGGCAGGGTCGGTTCCGGACTATGGCTACACCTTC. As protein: CASSPQAGSVPDYGYTF.

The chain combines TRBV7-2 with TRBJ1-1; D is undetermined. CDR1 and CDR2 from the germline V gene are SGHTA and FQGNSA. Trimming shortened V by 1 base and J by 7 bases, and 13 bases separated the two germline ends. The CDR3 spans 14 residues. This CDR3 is CASSLVGSGSEAFF. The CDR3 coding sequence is TGTGCCAGCAGCTTAGTAGGTTCGGGAAGTGAAGCTTTCTTT.

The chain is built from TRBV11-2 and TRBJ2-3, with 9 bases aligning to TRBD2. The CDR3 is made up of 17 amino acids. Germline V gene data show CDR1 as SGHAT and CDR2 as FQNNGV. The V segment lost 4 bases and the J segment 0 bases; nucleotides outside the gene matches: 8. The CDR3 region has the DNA TGTGCCAGCAGCTATAACCTGGCGGGAGGGAGCACAGATACGCAGTATTTT. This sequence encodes CASSYNLAGGSTDTQYF. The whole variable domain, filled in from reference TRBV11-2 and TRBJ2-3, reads EAGVAQSPRYKIIEKRQSVAFWCNPISGHATLYWYQQILGQGPKLLIQFQNNGVVDDSQLPKDRFSAERLKGVDSTLKIQPAKLEDSAVYLCASSYNLAGGSTDTQYFGPGTRLTVL.

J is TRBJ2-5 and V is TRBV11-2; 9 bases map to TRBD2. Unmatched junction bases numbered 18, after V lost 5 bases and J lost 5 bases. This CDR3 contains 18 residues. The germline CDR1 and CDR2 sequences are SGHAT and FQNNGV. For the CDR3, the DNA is TGTGCCAGCAGCCGAAGCGTCGAAGCGGGAGGTTTTAGGGAGACCCAGTACTTC. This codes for CASSRSVEAGGFRETQYF.

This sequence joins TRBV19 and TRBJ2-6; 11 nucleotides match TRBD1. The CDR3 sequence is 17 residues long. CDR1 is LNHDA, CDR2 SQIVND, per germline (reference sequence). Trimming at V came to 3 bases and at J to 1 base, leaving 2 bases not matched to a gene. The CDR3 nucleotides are TGTGCCAGTAGTATTAGGGACAGGGGGTCTGGGGCCAACGTCCTGACTTTC. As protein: CASSIRDRGSGANVLTF.

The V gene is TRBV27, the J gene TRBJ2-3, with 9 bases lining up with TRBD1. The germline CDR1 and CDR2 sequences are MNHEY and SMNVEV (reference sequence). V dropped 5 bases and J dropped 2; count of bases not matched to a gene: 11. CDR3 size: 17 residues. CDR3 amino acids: CASSLHGQGLVTDTQYF. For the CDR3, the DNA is TGTGCCAGCAGTCTGCACGGACAGGGGTTGGTCACAGATACGCAGTATTTT.